What follows are 15 T cell receptor beta chains derived from one specimen sequenced in a study of monozygotic twins with inflammatory bowel disease. Following a re-call of the 5' RACE reads, TCRdb has one entry per CDR3 protein and lacks DNA. The sample totals 150,000 to 200,000 distinct CDR3 sequences. Specimen: blood. Receptor source: a human donor with ulcerative colitis or Crohn's disease, or a healthy co-twin of an affected twin (not recorded which).

The chain couples TRBV4-1 to TRBJ2-1; TCRdb returns TRBD1, unconfirmable since there is no DNA. The CDR3 sequence is 16 residues long. Germline CDR1 and CDR2: MGHRA and YSYEKL. The CDR3 loop is CASSQVGTGDRNEQFF.

The rearrangement joins TRBV29-1 to TRBJ1-1; TCRdb lists TRBD1, though no DNA is available to test this call. Germline V gene data show CDR1 as SQVTM and CDR2 as ANQGSEA. This CDR3 contains 12 residues. CDR3 sequence: CSLRDGNTEAFF.

V gene TRBV5-5 combines with J gene TRBJ2-7; TCRdb outputs TRBD2, but without DNA this stays unchecked. The CDR3 runs to 14 residues. Germline assignment: CDR1 SGHKS and CDR2 YYEKEE (reference sequence). The CDR3: CASTSRAKSYEQYF.

The V call is TRBV19, the J call TRBJ2-7; TCRdb's D gene call, TRBD1, goes unchecked for lack of DNA. CDR1 is LNHDA, CDR2 SQIVND, per germline (reference sequence). CDR3 size: 13 residues. The CDR3 sequence: CASSPNRVYEQYF.

The chain employs TRBV5-1 and TRBJ2-7; the D call from TCRdb, TRBD1, cannot be confirmed without DNA. CDR1 and CDR2 from the germline V gene are SGHRS and YFSETQ. This CDR3 comprises 15 residues. The CDR3 region is CASGPEGRTGAEQYF.

The chain is built from TRBV4-3 and TRBJ1-2. Per germline, CDR1 LGHNA and CDR2 YSLEER. The CDR3 is made up of 15 amino acids. CDR3 amino acids: CASSQEGRRDYGYTF.

The chain links TRBV6-1 to TRBJ2-1; as DNA is missing, the TRBD1 call by TCRdb cannot be tested. The CDR3 sequence is 15 residues long. Germline CDR1 and CDR2: MNHNS and SASEGT. The CDR3 loop reads CASTRTGGAATEQFF.

The chain is built from TRBV7-9 and TRBJ1-5. This CDR3 has 15 amino acids. From germline, CDR1 is SEHNR and CDR2 FQNEAQ (reference sequence). CDR3 amino acids: CASTMLGDGNQPQHF.

The chain employs TRBV20-1 and TRBJ1-2; checking the TCRdb D call of TRBD1 is not possible without DNA. Germline V gene sequence: CDR1 DFQATT, CDR2 SNEGSKA (reference sequence). The CDR3 is 12 amino acids. The chain's CDR3 is CSAGGTGNGYTF.

The gene calls are TRBV27 and TRBJ2-1; TCRdb outputs TRBD2, but without DNA this stays unchecked. Germline V lookup: CDR1 MNHEY, CDR2 SMNVEV (reference sequence). CDR3 size: 17 residues. Here the CDR3 reads CASSFDGLAGSYNEQFF.

The rearrangement links TRBV30 to TRBJ1-2; TCRdb selects TRBD1, and the lack of DNA leaves this call unchecked. The germline gives CDR1 GTSNPN, CDR2 SVGIG (reference sequence). The CDR3 loop spans 13 amino acids. CDR3 in amino acids: CAWRLTGSGGYTF.

This chain joins TRBV5-1 and TRBJ1-6. The CDR3 is 15 amino acids. CDR1 and CDR2 (germline): SGHRS, YFSETQ. The CDR3 sequence is CASSFREEGNSPLHF.

The V gene is TRBV15, the J gene TRBJ1-5; TCRdb picks TRBD1, but there is no DNA to check that call. The CDR3 runs to 15 residues. Germline lookup yields CDR1 LNHNV and CDR2 YYDKDF (reference sequence). Here the CDR3 reads CATSRDRGSNQPQHF.

The chain links TRBV20-1 to TRBJ2-1; TCRdb's D call of TRBD2 is untestable without DNA. The germline V gene encodes CDR1 DFQATT and CDR2 SNEGSKA (reference sequence). This CDR3 has 16 amino acids. The CDR3 sequence is CSARAGTTLHYNEQFF.

This chain uses TRBV5-4 with TRBJ2-7. The length of the CDR3 is 13 residues. Germline loops: CDR1 SGHNT, CDR2 YYREEE (reference sequence). CDR3 amino acids: CASSLDWSYEQYF.